The 17 T cell receptor beta chains below come from one sample, sequenced in a study of cytomegalovirus exposure and HLA in healthy donors (TCRdb year 2017). Library preparation employed the immunoSEQ multiplex PCR assay. The multiplex PCR relied on a mix of 60 forward primers for TCR Vbeta segments and 13 reverse primers for TCR Jbeta segments. What TCRdb holds here is the immuneACCESS table cut down to in-frame rearrangements. Part of the clones is not present; checked against another copy, under half of the missing clones reflect an unresolved V gene, and the others are unexplained. This sample gives approximately 140,000 clones in total; about four fifths of them show up just once. The ten largest account for under 4% of the sample. Source material: PBMCs. All receptors derive from a human donor in good health.

This clone was counted a few times. This sequence joins TRBV7-9 and TRBJ1-5; 8 bases line up with TRBD1. Losses at the gene ends were 1 base for V and 6 bases for J; bases not matched to a gene: 2. CDR1 is SEHNR and CDR2 is FQNEAQ in the germline V gene (reference sequence). The CDR3 totals 14 residues. The chain's CDR3 is CASSLGDRGQPQHF. For the CDR3, the DNA is TGTGCCAGCAGCTTAGGCGACAGGGGTCAGCCCCAGCATTTT. The full variable domain, completed using reference TRBV7-9 and TRBJ1-5, is DTGVSQNPRHKITKRGQNVTFRCDPISEHNRLYWYRQTLGQGPEFLTYFQNEAQLEKSRLLSDRFSAERPKGSFSTLEIQRTEQGDSAMYLCASSLGDRGQPQHFGDGTRLSIL.

The rearrangement uses TRBV27 and TRBJ1-2; unclear D gene. This CDR3 region has 15 residues. Germline V gives CDR1 MNHEY, CDR2 SMNVEV (reference sequence). Trimming removed 3 bases at V and 5 bases at J, with 16 bases between. CDR3 sequence: CASSFSSTPSYGYTF. The CDR3 DNA reads as TGTGCCAGCAGTTTTTCTAGTACCCCTTCGTATGGCTACACCTTC.

This chain uses TRBV6-5 with TRBJ1-2; TRBD1 aligns across 7 bases. The trim removed 5 bases at V and 8 bases at J, leaving 8 bases unmatched. Germline assignment: CDR1 MNHEY and CDR2 SVGAGI. The CDR3 is 13 amino acids. Here the CDR3 reads CASSNDRVNGYTF. Here the CDR3 DNA reads TGTGCCAGCAGTAATGACAGGGTGAACGGCTACACCTTC.

The chain combines TRBV10-3 with TRBJ1-3, with D perhaps TRBD1 (5 bases). Trimming cost V 5 bases and J 0 bases, with 14 bases left between them. In germline, CDR1 is ENHRY, CDR2 SYGVKD. The CDR3 totals 16 residues. The CDR3 DNA follows: TGTGCCATCAGTCCCCCCCAGGGTGGCTCTGGAAACACCATATATTTT. Translated: CAISPPQGGSGNTIYF.

The chain joins TRBV18 to TRBJ1-3; 9 bases are a match to TRBD1. Germline CDR1 is KGHSH and CDR2 is LQKENI. Trimming cost V 5 bases and J 4 bases; bases outside gene matches: 9. The CDR3 loop spans 16 amino acids. This chain's CDR3 is CASSSDRDRAGNTIYF. The CDR3, as DNA: TGTGCCAGCTCATCAGATCGGGACAGGGCCGGAAACACCATATATTTT.

The chain has TRBV11-2 and TRBJ1-2; 9 bases agree with TRBD1. J was trimmed by 7 bases and V by 5 bases; bases with no gene match: 8. Per the germline V gene, CDR1 is SGHAT and CDR2 is FQNNGV. The CDR3 sequence is 14 residues long. The chain's CDR3 is CASSPTGGTSGYTF. The CDR3, as DNA: TGTGCCAGCAGCCCGACAGGGGGAACGAGTGGCTACACCTTC.

The rearrangement uses TRBV19 and TRBJ2-6; perhaps TRBD2 as D (6 bases). Germline values: CDR1 LNHDA, CDR2 SQIVND (reference sequence). This CDR3 is built from 15 residues. The V end lost 3 bases, the J end lost 4 bases, and 10 bases lay between the germline ends. The CDR3 sequence: CASSIRGTGANVLTF. The CDR3 DNA follows: TGTGCCAGTAGTATCCGGGGGACCGGGGCCAACGTCCTGACTTTC.

This clone has only one observation. The genes are TRBV19 and TRBJ1-2; TRBD1 might be the D (5 bases). The CDR3 covers 12 residues. Germline V gene lookup returns CDR1 LNHDA and CDR2 SQIVND (reference sequence). V was cut by 5 bases and J by 3 bases, with 7 bases left in between. CDR3 in amino acids: CASSDSYYGYTF. The CDR3, as DNA: TGTGCCAGTAGTGACAGCTACTATGGCTACACCTTC.

This clone was seen only a few times. The chain uses TRBV19 and TRBJ1-2; D may be TRBD1 (6 bases). The V end lost 7 bases, the J end lost 2 bases, and 17 bases lay between the germline ends. Germline CDR1 and CDR2: LNHDA and SQIVND (reference sequence). CDR3 length equals 15 residues. This CDR3 reads CASTSGKGVNYGYTF. The CDR3 coding sequence is TGTGCCAGTACCTCTGGGAAGGGGGTAAACTATGGCTACACCTTC.

The chain links TRBV6-1 to TRBJ2-5, with a possible D match to TRBD2 (6 bases). V dropped 9 bases and J dropped 5 bases, with 16 bases sitting between them. From germline, CDR1 is MNHNS and CDR2 SASEGT. The CDR3 loop spans 13 amino acids. For the CDR3, the DNA is TGTGCCAGTAACACTAGCCCGCGCGAGACCCAGTACTTC. This encodes CASNTSPRETQYF.

V usage is TRBV4-3 and J usage is TRBJ2-3; TRBD2 matches 7 bases. Unmatched junction bases numbered 14, after V lost 1 base and J lost 1 base. Germline assignment: CDR1 LGHNA and CDR2 YSLEER. This CDR3 region has 19 residues. The CDR3 nucleotides read TGCGCCAGCAGCCAAGGGATTGCGGGAGCCCCTGAAGGCACAGATACGCAGTATTTT. Translated, it gives CASSQGIAGAPEGTDTQYF.

This rearrangement joins TRBV6-5 to TRBJ1-3; 9 bases are a match to TRBD1. The CDR3 extends over 14 amino acids. With 6 bases clipped from V and 4 bases from J, the junction kept 4 bases outside the gene matches. Germline lookup yields CDR1 MNHEY and CDR2 SVGAGI. The CDR3 DNA sequence: TGTGCCAGCAGCCGCGGACAGGGGGGAAACACCATATATTTT. As protein: CASSRGQGGNTIYF.

The genes are TRBV10-1 and TRBJ1-2; D may be TRBD1 (5 bases). The length of the CDR3 is 14 residues. V was shortened by 0 bases and J by 4 bases, with 9 bases between the two germline ends. Per germline, CDR1 WNHNN and CDR2 SYGVQD (reference sequence). CDR3 amino acids: CASSESGHRYGYTF. The CDR3 DNA reads TGCGCCAGCAGTGAGTCGGGGCATCGCTATGGCTACACCTTC.

The genes are TRBV7-9 and TRBJ2-3, with 7 bases matching TRBD2. The CDR3 consists of 15 residues. Germline CDR1 SEHNR, CDR2 FQNEAQ (reference sequence). V lost 5 bases to trimming and J lost 3 bases; unmatched junction nucleotides: 8. The CDR3 protein is CASSIWGGETDTQYF. The CDR3 DNA is TGTGCCAGCAGCATTTGGGGAGGGGAGACAGATACGCAGTATTTT.

The chain has TRBV2 and TRBJ1-1; D is perhaps TRBD1 (6 bases). The CDR3 runs 13 residues. V lost 11 bases and J 5 bases, leaving 18 bases between the germline ends. In germline, CDR1 is SNHLY, CDR2 FYNNEI. The CDR3 DNA follows: TGTGCCCACCACAGGGCCACTGGTACTGAAGCTTTCTTT. It translates to CAHHRATGTEAFF.

The CDR3, as DNA: TGTGCCAGCAGCGGCGACAATGTAGGCTACGAGCAGTACTTC. Translating it yields CASSGDNVGYEQYF. This chain joins TRBV7-2 and TRBJ2-7; D gene unclear. Trimming stripped 5 bases from V and 3 bases from J, with 14 bases between. Germline lookup yields CDR1 SGHTA and CDR2 FQGNSA. CDR3 length equals 14 residues.

The J gene is TRBJ2-7, the V gene TRBV15, with a weak D call TRBD2 (6 bases). Trimming took off 0 bases at V and 0 bases at J, with 15 bases between the two ends. This CDR3 has 17 amino acids. Germline V gene lookup returns CDR1 LNHNV and CDR2 YYDKDF (reference sequence). The CDR3 reads CATSRDSLAISSYEQYF. The CDR3 bases are TGTGCCACCAGCAGAGATTCCCTAGCGATAAGCTCCTACGAGCAGTACTTC.